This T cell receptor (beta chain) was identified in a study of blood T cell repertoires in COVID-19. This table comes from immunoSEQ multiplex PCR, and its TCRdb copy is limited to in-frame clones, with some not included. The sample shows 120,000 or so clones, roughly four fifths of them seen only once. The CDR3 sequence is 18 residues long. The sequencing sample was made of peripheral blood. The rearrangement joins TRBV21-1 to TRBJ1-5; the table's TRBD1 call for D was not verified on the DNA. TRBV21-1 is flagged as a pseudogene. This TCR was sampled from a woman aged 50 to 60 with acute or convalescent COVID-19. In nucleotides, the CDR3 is TGTGCCAGCAGCAAAGGGGGGACAGTCGAGGATCGCAATCAGCCCCAGCATTTT. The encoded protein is CASSKGGTVEDRNQPQHF.